These 20 T cell receptor beta chains originate from one sample sequenced in a study of shared clonotypes between healthy human individuals. Repertoires were generated with immunoSEQ multiplex PCR, while TCRdb's copy carries only in-frame clones and drops some. The sample lists 450,000 to 500,000 clones, around 85% seen once, with roughly 13% in the top ten. Specimen: PBMCs. The source of these receptors is a woman in her forties in good health. Some clones in this sample may be carry-over from other donors' samples.

The chain employs TRBV15 and TRBJ1-4; D perhaps matches TRBD1 (5 bases). Trimming pared 0 bases from V and 8 bases from J, leaving 13 bases between. Germline CDR1 and CDR2: LNHNV and YYDKDF (reference sequence). The CDR3 loop spans 15 amino acids. The CDR3 region is CATSRDQGEGEKLFF. The CDR3 DNA sequence: TGTGCCACCAGCAGAGACCAGGGTGAGGGGGAAAAACTGTTTTTT.

This chain uses TRBV28 with TRBJ1-5; D gene uncertain. Germline CDR1 and CDR2: MDHEN and SYDVKM. Trimming pared 1 base from V and 1 base from J, leaving 5 bases between. The CDR3 has 14 residues. The CDR3 here is CASSLFVSNQPQHF. Here the CDR3 DNA reads TGTGCCAGCAGTTTATTTGTGAGCAATCAGCCCCAGCATTTT.

The V call is TRBV5-6, the J call TRBJ2-5; possible D gene TRBD2, 6 bases. Looked up from germline, CDR1 is SGHDT and CDR2 is YYEEEE. Trimming stripped 4 bases from V and 7 bases from J, with 17 bases between. The CDR3 runs 14 residues. CDR3 sequence reads: CASSPSGSRGTQYF. The CDR3 DNA is TGTGCCAGCAGCCCGTCCGGGAGCCGGGGGACCCAGTACTTC.

Of note for this clone: A far larger clone differs by one base, so this is likely a read error. This same CDR3 is encoded by further DNA sequences in the sample. The chain couples TRBV6-1 to TRBJ1-4; 9 positions match TRBD1. Trimming cost V 5 bases and J 7 bases; bases outside gene matches: 5. The CDR3 totals 14 residues. The germline V gene has CDR1 MNHNS and CDR2 SASEGT. The CDR3 sequence is CASSRTGVGEKLFF. In DNA form, the CDR3 reads TGTGCCAGCAGTAGGACAGGGGTTGGTGAAAAACTGTTTTTT.

This clone is a singleton in its sample. This chain links TRBV7-3 with TRBJ2-1; 9 nucleotides agree with TRBD1. The V and J ends lost 0 bases and 7 bases, in that order; junction bases with no gene match: 4. Germline assignment: CDR1 SGHTA and CDR2 FQGTGA. This CDR3 is built from 15 residues. In nucleotides, the CDR3 is TGTGCCAGCAGCTTAACGGGACAGGGCTGGAATGAGCAGTTCTTC. Protein sequence: CASSLTGQGWNEQFF.

The J gene is TRBJ2-7, the V gene TRBV28; TRBD1 aligns across 9 bases. Germline-derived CDR1 and CDR2 are MDHEN and SYDVKM. This CDR3 comprises 16 residues. Unmatched junction bases numbered 9, after V lost 6 bases and J lost 0 bases. The CDR3 loop is CASSSAGTGISYEQYF. DNA for the CDR3: TGTGCCAGCAGCTCCGCCGGGACAGGGATCTCCTACGAGCAGTACTTC.

This clone was seen only once. The chain recombines TRBV7-3 with TRBJ2-2; TRBD2 agrees at 7 bases. The CDR3 covers 15 residues. The junction had 10 bases not matched to a gene; V was cut back by 5 bases and J by 7 bases. Germline V lookup: CDR1 SGHTA, CDR2 FQGTGA. This CDR3 reads CASSGKRDRDGELFF. CDR3 nucleotide sequence: TGTGCCAGCAGCGGAAAGCGGGATCGGGACGGGGAGCTGTTTTTT.

The rearrangement uses TRBV19 and TRBJ2-7; a possible D gene is TRBD2 (5 bases). V dropped 5 bases and J dropped 6 bases, with 14 bases sitting between them. Germline CDR1 reads LNHDA; CDR2 reads SQIVND (reference sequence). The CDR3 is 13 amino acids. CDR3 nucleotide sequence: TGTGCCAGTAGTCTTCGGATTGGACTCGAGCAGTACTTC. This encodes CASSLRIGLEQYF.

The CDR3 sequence is CASSLVGGDNEQFF. CDR3 DNA: TGTGCCAGCAGCTTAGTTGGGGGGGATAATGAGCAGTTCTTC. The chain combines TRBV7-9 with TRBJ2-1; TRBD2 aligns across 7 bases. The trim removed 1 base at V and 7 bases at J, leaving 4 bases unmatched. Germline loops: CDR1 SEHNR, CDR2 FQNEAQ (reference sequence). This CDR3 contains 14 residues.

The J gene is TRBJ1-1, the V gene TRBV7-6; weak D call: TRBD1 (5 bases). CDR1 is SGHVS, CDR2 FNYEAQ, per germline. The CDR3 runs 16 residues. V lost 2 bases and J lost 1, with 14 bases in between. CDR3 bases: TGTGCCAGCAGCTTATCGGCAGGGCAGGCGAACACTGAAGCTTTCTTT. Residues: CASSLSAGQANTEAFF.

The rearrangement uses TRBV7-2 and TRBJ1-5; D is perhaps TRBD1 (5 bases). This CDR3 spans 15 amino acids. V was cut by 1 base and J by 6 bases, with 13 bases left in between. Germline V gene sequence: CDR1 SGHTA, CDR2 FQGNSA. CDR3 sequence: CASSLGGRGGQPQHF. DNA of the CDR3: TGTGCCAGCAGCTTAGGGGGTCGGGGGGGTCAGCCCCAGCATTTT.

The chain is built from TRBV20-1 and TRBJ2-7; tentative D call: TRBD1 (6 bases). CDR3 length equals 11 residues. Germline V gene data show CDR1 as DFQATT and CDR2 as SNEGSKA (reference sequence). Trimming removed 5 bases at V and 5 bases at J, with 10 bases between. The CDR3 coding sequence is TGCAGTGCTCCGCGACAGGACGAGCAGTACTTC. This sequence encodes CSAPRQDEQYF.

The chain is built from TRBV4-1 and TRBJ2-7; 7 bases line up with TRBD1. The CDR3 consists of 19 residues. Per the germline V gene, CDR1 is MGHRA and CDR2 is YSYEKL. Losses at the gene ends were 5 bases for V and 0 bases for J; bases not matched to a gene: 19. For the CDR3, the DNA is TGCGCCAGCAGCTTGTCCCGGGACAGACCATCCTTGGCCTCCTACGAGCAGTACTTC. Translating gives CASSLSRDRPSLASYEQYF.

V and J are TRBV5-1 and TRBJ2-2; D remains unclear. Germline CDR1 reads SGHRS; CDR2 reads YFSETQ. V dropped 2 bases and J dropped 0 bases, with 11 bases sitting between them. The CDR3 has 16 residues. The CDR3 is CASSLTGVTNTGELFF. The CDR3 DNA is TGCGCCAGCAGCTTAACTGGCGTAACGAACACCGGGGAGCTGTTTTTT. The whole variable domain, filled in from reference TRBV5-1 and TRBJ2-2, reads KAGVTQTPRYLIKTRGQQVTLSCSPISGHRSVSWYQQTPGQGLQFLFEYFSETQRNKGNFPGRFSGRQFSNSRSEMNVSTLELGDSALYLCASSLTGVTNTGELFFGEGSRLTVL.

The chain recombines TRBV5-1 with TRBJ1-5; 8 bases align to TRBD1. The V gene's germline CDR1 is SGHRS and CDR2 YFSETQ. The CDR3 runs to 16 residues. The trim removed 0 bases at V and 5 bases at J, leaving 7 bases unmatched. CDR3 sequence: CASSLASDRVYQPQHF. CDR3 DNA: TGCGCCAGCAGCTTGGCCTCGGACAGGGTCTATCAGCCCCAGCATTTT.

V is TRBV5-1 and J is TRBJ2-3; D gene uncertain. V lost 0 bases, J lost 3 bases, and 8 bases lay in between. CDR1 is SGHRS, CDR2 YFSETQ, per germline. The length of the CDR3 is 14 residues. The CDR3 reads CASSLGTRTDTQYF. The CDR3 coding sequence is TGCGCCAGCAGCTTGGGGACCAGGACAGATACGCAGTATTTT.

The rearrangement links TRBV10-1 to TRBJ2-3; 10 nucleotides line up with TRBD2. The CDR3 has 16 amino acids. Germline-derived CDR1 and CDR2 are WNHNN and SYGVQD (reference sequence). V shed 2 bases, J shed 0 bases, and the junction held 2 bases outside the gene matches. CDR3 coding DNA: TGCGCCAGCAGTGAGGTGACTAGCGGGAGCACAGATACGCAGTATTTT. Residues: CASSEVTSGSTDTQYF.

A note on this clone: A far larger clone differs by one base, so this is likely a read error. The V gene is TRBV7-3, the J gene TRBJ1-1, with D possibly matching TRBD1 (5 bases). Germline values: CDR1 SGHTA, CDR2 FQGTGA. The CDR3 is 13 residues long. V was cut by 7 bases and J by 4 bases, with 13 bases left in between. CDR3 nucleotides: TGTGCCAGCAACTCATCAGGGACCACTGAAGCTTTCTTT. It codes for CASNSSGTTEAFF.

Comments on this clone: Since a far larger clone is one base different, this is likely a read error. Other nucleotide sequences in the sample specify the same CDR3. V gene TRBV6-1 combines with J gene TRBJ1-5; 7 bases align to TRBD1. The CDR3 covers 14 residues. Germline values: CDR1 MNHNS, CDR2 SASEGT. The CDR3 sequence: CATAGQHSNQPQHF. The DNA of the CDR3 is TGTGCCACCGCGGGACAGCATAGCAATCAGCCCCAGCACTTT.

Notes on this clone: This likely stems from a read error, as it lies one base from a far larger clone. The chain combines TRBV2 with TRBJ1-5, with a weak D call TRBD1 (6 bases). Germline V gene sequence: CDR1 SNHLY, CDR2 FYNNEI. The CDR3 spans 13 residues. The V gene lost 6 bases and the J gene lost 6 bases, with 12 bases spanning the gap. The CDR3 sequence is CASSRDTCQPQHF. The DNA for the CDR3 is TGTGCCAGCAGCCGGGACACATGTCAGCCCCAGCATTTT.